This T cell receptor (beta chain) comes out of a study of cytomegalovirus exposure and HLA in healthy donors. Findings and limits, study-wide: One variant, a missense change in DCLRE1C, was linked in a later analysis to TCR beta V- and J-gene trimming.

PCR used 60 Vbeta primers and 13 Jbeta primers. Profiled with immunoSEQ multiplex PCR; TCRdb holds only in-frame clones, not every one. The sample carries around 100,000 clones, around four fifths recorded once. With respect to this clone: Its specificity is unknown.

The receptor was derived from a middle-aged woman in good health and CMV-seronegative. The source material was PBMCs.

The CDR3 spells CASSPTSGRALVETQYF. Written as DNA, the CDR3 is TGTGCCAGCAGTCCTACTAGCGGGAGGGCCCTCGTTGAGACCCAGTACTTC. J is TRBJ2-5 and V is TRBV2; 13 nucleotides agree with TRBD2. J was trimmed by 5 bases and V by 5 bases; bases with no gene match: 11. Germline assignment: CDR1 SNHLY and CDR2 FYNNEI. The CDR3 covers 17 residues.